The 7 T cell receptor beta chains below were found in one sample sequenced in a study of early stage breast cancer tumors. The data were produced by immunoSEQ multiplex PCR, yet TCRdb's version contains in-frame clones alone and is incomplete. The table has around 25,000 clones, roughly 64% seen once. Sequences were obtained from breast tumor tissue. The receptors were sampled from a person in their sixties or seventies with breast cancer.

This clone was observed a few times. The V call is TRBV5-6, the J call TRBJ1-2; TRBD1 matches at 10 bases. CDR1 is SGHDT, CDR2 YYEEEE, per germline. The CDR3 has 15 residues. V gave up 4 bases and J gave up 11 bases; unmatched junction bases: 14. This CDR3 reads CASSPTRDRGRGYTF. CDR3 nucleotide sequence: TGTGCCAGCAGCCCGACGAGAGACAGGGGGCGGGGGTACACCTTC.

The gene calls are TRBV9 and TRBJ1-2; weak D call: TRBD1 (5 bases). The germline V and J ends were trimmed by 4 bases and 2 bases, with 12 bases remaining between them. The CDR3 has 14 amino acids. Per the germline V gene, CDR1 is SGDLS and CDR2 is YYNGEE. The CDR3 protein is CASSPRVDNYGYTF. In DNA form, the CDR3 reads TGTGCCAGCAGCCCCAGGGTAGACAACTATGGCTACACCTTC.

The table lists this clone with a count of one. The chain carries TRBV10-1 and TRBJ1-3; a possible D gene is TRBD1 (5 bases). Germline values: CDR1 WNHNN, CDR2 SYGVQD (reference sequence). The germline V and J ends were trimmed by 2 bases and 2 bases, with 16 bases remaining between them. CDR3 length equals 17 residues. CDR3 protein: CASSEGAVVGAGNTIYF. CDR3 DNA: TGCGCCAGCAGTGAGGGGGCGGTGGTTGGGGCTGGAAACACCATATATTTT.

CDR3 DNA: TGTGCCAGCAGCGCTCAGATTCTGGCAGGGGGCTCCGAGCAGTACTTC. Its translation is CASSAQILAGGSEQYF. This sequence joins TRBV14 and TRBJ2-7, with 8 bases lining up with TRBD1. The CDR3 contains 16 residues. Germline lookup yields CDR1 SGHDN and CDR2 FVKESK. With V trimmed by 5 bases and J by 6 bases, 15 bases remained unmatched.

This rearrangement joins TRBV5-1 to TRBJ2-3; 10 nucleotides line up with TRBD2. J gave up 2 bases and V 7 bases, and 4 bases lay outside the gene matches. Germline loops: CDR1 SGHRS, CDR2 YFSETQ. This CDR3 has 14 amino acids. As DNA, the CDR3 is TGCGCCAGCGGACTAGCGGATTACACAGATACGCAGTATTTT. This translates into CASGLADYTDTQYF. Supplemented by reference TRBV5-1 and TRBJ2-3, the full variable domain reads KAGVTQTPRYLIKTRGQQVTLSCSPISGHRSVSWYQQTPGQGLQFLFEYFSETQRNKGNFPGRFSGRQFSNSRSEMNVSTLELGDSALYLCASGLADYTDTQYFGPGTRLTVL.

The V call is TRBV13, the J call TRBJ1-2; 12 bases agree with TRBD1. V lost 6 bases and J lost 3; bases outside the gene matches: 8. CDR3 length: 16 amino acids. Germline CDR1 PRHDT, CDR2 FYEKMQ (reference sequence). The CDR3 region is CASSSPGTGGDYGYTF. The CDR3 nucleotides read TGTGCCAGCAGTTCTCCCGGGACAGGGGGCGACTATGGCTACACCTTC.

This chain joins TRBV9 and TRBJ2-5, with D perhaps TRBD1 (5 bases). The length of the CDR3 is 15 residues. With 4 bases removed from V and 0 bases from J, the gap between germline ends came to 13 bases. Germline V lookup: CDR1 SGDLS, CDR2 YYNGEE. The CDR3 region has the DNA TGTGCCAGCAGCCTCTCATGGGGCTACCAAGAGACCCAGTACTTC. This encodes CASSLSWGYQETQYF.